Described below is a single TCR beta chain sequence and its context. The record originates from a study of shared clonotypes between healthy human individuals. As processed by the authors: ImmunoSEQ supplied junction-only sequences lacking quality scores, so filtering was different. Profiling relied on immunoSEQ multiplex PCR, and the TCRdb table lists in-frame clones only, not all of them. V and J calls and clone size are given by that table; D and trimming were obtained from the DNA. The sample carries 1.5 million to 2.5 million clones, about 95% recorded once. The naive CD8 fraction comprised CD45RO-negative cells positively selected for CCR7 and excluded terminally differentiated effector memory CD45RA+ cells. Adult Caucasians living in Nashville, Tennessee made up all of the donors. The sequenced material came from naive CD8+ T cells sorted from blood. The receptor's source is a man in his late teens or twenties in good health.

CDR3 DNA sequence: TGTGCCAGCAGTTACACCCGGACAGGGTCGGATGGCTACACCTTC. Protein: CASSYTRTGSDGYTF. The chain recombines TRBV6-6 with TRBJ1-2; TRBD1 matches 8 bases. The ends lost 2 bases at V and 6 bases at J; junction bases unmatched: 8. The germline V gene encodes CDR1 MNHNY and CDR2 SVGAGI (reference sequence). The CDR3 spans 15 residues.